This TCR beta chain was sequenced during a study of blood T cell repertoires in COVID-19. As for the study in general: From the United States, Italy and Spain came samples of acute and convalescent COVID-19. Nucleic acid was either cDNA or gDNA, and it came from T cells, B-cell-depleted T cells, or PBMCs.

The V gene end was trimmed by 0 bases and the J gene end by 12 bases; junction bases not matched to a gene: 8. The CDR3 length is 14 residues. Germline CDR1 MGHRA, CDR2 YSYEKL. The protocol was immunoSEQ multiplex PCR, while the TCRdb copy is restricted to in-frame clones and leaves out a portion. Of about 60,000 clones in the sample, 60% to 85% are singletons; the top ten hold 15% to 25%. Patients in Seattle were enrolled during active infection, then followed longitudinally. V is TRBV4-1 and J is TRBJ2-3; 8 bases agree with TRBD1. This TCR was sampled from a young man with COVID-19, enrolled during active disease. Sequenced input: peripheral blood. The chain's CDR3 is CASSQEDRVRSQYF. CDR3 nucleotide sequence: TGCGCCAGCAGCCAAGAGGACAGGGTACGAAGTCAGTATTTT.